This TCR beta chain was captured by sequencing in a study of blood T cell repertoires in COVID-19. Germline V CDR1 and CDR2: LNHDA, SQIVND (reference sequence). CDR3 length: 16 residues. J gave up 0 bases and V 7 bases, and 6 bases lay outside the gene matches. This clone was detected only once. The repertoire was sequenced with immunoSEQ multiplex PCR; TCRdb's copy has only in-frame clones and lacks some. The data show 88,000 or so clones, with approximately 81% seen just once and 4% to 5.5% held by the top ten. The receptor was isolated from a man in his sixties with acute or convalescent COVID-19. The sequencing input was peripheral blood. V gene TRBV19 combines with J gene TRBJ2-2; the match to TRBD1 covers 9 bases. This CDR3 reads CASTPGTGTNTGELFF. The CDR3 DNA is TGTGCCAGTACCCCCGGGACAGGGACGAACACCGGGGAGCTGTTTTTT.